This entry lists 12 T cell receptor beta chains sequenced from one sample in a study of blood T cell repertoires in COVID-19. Sequenced by immunoSEQ multiplex PCR; TCRdb stores in-frame clones only, minus some. In the table there are about 150,000 clones, about 73% of which are singletons. The specimen sequenced was peripheral blood. Source of these receptors: a man aged 80 or over with acute or convalescent COVID-19.

The V call is TRBV30, the J call TRBJ2-7; D not resolved. V was shortened by 1 base and J by 7 bases, with 11 bases between the two germline ends. CDR1 and CDR2 (germline): GTSNPN, SVGIG (reference sequence). The CDR3 consists of 12 residues. CDR3 residues: CAWSDSIKEQYF. The CDR3 DNA is TGTGCCTGGAGTGACAGCATCAAAGAGCAGTACTTC.

The V gene is TRBV9, the J gene TRBJ2-2, with 9 bases fitting TRBD1. V lost 0 bases to trimming and J lost 5 bases; unmatched junction nucleotides: 5. There are 16 residues in the CDR3. Germline V gives CDR1 SGDLS, CDR2 YYNGEE. CDR3 sequence reads: CASSVVTTGGTGELFF. The CDR3 region has the DNA TGTGCCAGCAGCGTAGTGACGACAGGGGGAACCGGGGAGCTGTTTTTT.

The rearrangement links TRBV5-1 to TRBJ2-5, with 11 bases matching TRBD1. The CDR3 sequence is 19 residues long. V lost 2 bases and J lost 2; bases outside the gene matches: 14. CDR1 SGHRS and CDR2 YFSETQ come from the germline V gene. The CDR3 DNA sequence: TGCGCCAGCAGCTTAACCCCACTGGGACAGGGGGGGATACAAGAGACCCAGTACTTC. This codes for CASSLTPLGQGGIQETQYF.

This rearrangement joins TRBV4-1 to TRBJ1-2; TRBD1 agrees at 8 bases. With 0 bases clipped from V and 3 bases from J, the junction kept 6 bases outside the gene matches. In germline, CDR1 is MGHRA, CDR2 YSYEKL. The CDR3 runs to 16 residues. CDR3 residues: CASSQEDRGKDYGYTF. The CDR3 coding sequence is TGCGCCAGCAGCCAAGAAGACAGGGGTAAGGACTATGGCTACACCTTC.

Here the CDR3 DNA reads TGCGCCAGCAGCTTGGTTCAGGGAAGGAACACTGAAGCTTTCTTT. Encoded protein: CASSLVQGRNTEAFF. V gene TRBV5-1 combines with J gene TRBJ1-1; D might be TRBD1 (5 bases). Germline values: CDR1 SGHRS, CDR2 YFSETQ. V was shortened by 0 bases and J by 1 base, with 10 bases between the two germline ends. This CDR3 comprises 15 residues.

A single count supports this clone. The chain employs TRBV24-1 and TRBJ1-1; TRBD1 aligns across 11 bases. The CDR3 contains 13 residues. Germline loops: CDR1 KGHDR, CDR2 SFDVKD. The ends lost 5 bases at V and 7 bases at J; junction bases unmatched: 2. This CDR3 is CATSGTGGIEAFF. The CDR3 coding sequence is TGTGCCACCAGTGGGACAGGGGGCATTGAAGCTTTCTTT.

This chain uses TRBV5-4 with TRBJ1-6; possible D gene TRBD1, 6 bases. The CDR3 consists of 15 residues. The V and J ends lost 3 bases and 7 bases respectively, with 14 bases between them. Per germline, CDR1 SGHNT and CDR2 YYREEE (reference sequence). The CDR3 DNA is TGTGCCAGCAGCTCCCCGACAGGAGAGAATTCACCCCTCCACTTT. Encoded protein: CASSSPTGENSPLHF.

Here the CDR3 reads CASSRGGLTGELFF. The DNA for the CDR3 is TGTGCCAGCAGCCGGGGGGGGCTCACCGGGGAGCTGTTTTTT. The genes are TRBV6-5 and TRBJ2-2; 8 nucleotides agree with TRBD2. This CDR3 comprises 14 residues. Germline CDR1 is MNHEY and CDR2 is SVGAGI. Germline trimming cut 6 bases from V and 4 bases from J; bases unmatched to any gene: 4.

V is TRBV11-2 and J is TRBJ1-1, with unresolved D. In germline, CDR1 is SGHAT, CDR2 FQNNGV. CDR3 length equals 13 residues. Trimming left V 2 bases short and J 3 bases short, with 7 bases between. The CDR3 DNA sequence: TGTGCCAGCAGCTTACAACGGGACACTGAAGCTTTCTTT. Amino acids: CASSLQRDTEAFF. Looking up the rest from reference TRBV11-2 and TRBJ1-1 gives the full variable domain: EAGVAQSPRYKIIEKRQSVAFWCNPISGHATLYWYQQILGQGPKLLIQFQNNGVVDDSQLPKDRFSAERLKGVDSTLKIQPAKLEDSAVYLCASSLQRDTEAFFGQGTRLTVV.

V gene TRBV7-9 combines with J gene TRBJ2-1; 9 bases agree with TRBD2. This CDR3 has 17 amino acids. Germline CDR1 and CDR2: SEHNR and FQNEAQ (reference sequence). After removal of 5 bases from V and 2 bases from J, the junction contained 10 bases not matched to a gene. CDR3 amino acids: CASSPPSGEPTYNEQFF. The DNA for the CDR3 is TGTGCCAGCAGCCCGCCTAGCGGGGAGCCTACCTACAATGAGCAGTTCTTC.

The chain combines TRBV5-8 with TRBJ1-3; possible D gene TRBD1, 5 bases. The ends were cut back, 4 bases at V and 6 bases at J, with 17 bases in the middle. The CDR3 spans 15 residues. Germline V CDR1 and CDR2: SGHTS, YDEGEE. This CDR3 reads CASSPEGRLINTIYF. The CDR3, as DNA: TGTGCCAGCAGCCCGGAGGGGCGACTCATAAACACCATATATTTT.

The rearrangement joins TRBV18 to TRBJ1-2; 10 bases map to TRBD1. The V and J ends lost 0 bases and 7 bases, in that order; junction bases with no gene match: 2. The CDR3 has 14 amino acids. Germline lookup yields CDR1 KGHSH and CDR2 LQKENI. CDR3 protein: CASSPPGQGIGYTF. In nucleotides, the CDR3 is TGTGCCAGCTCACCACCGGGACAGGGGATTGGCTACACCTTC.